One and the same sample provided the 13 T cell receptor beta chains below, sequenced in a study of blood T cell repertoires in COVID-19. Clones were read by immunoSEQ multiplex PCR, and TCRdb kept only the in-frame ones, dropping some. The data contain 150,000 to 200,000 clones, about 85% of them seen just once; the ten biggest clones take up over 5%. Specimen: peripheral blood. All receptors come from a woman between 45 and 65 years old with COVID-19, enrolled during active disease.

The chain links TRBV7-7 to TRBJ2-5, with 12 bases lining up with TRBD1. V gave up 5 bases and J gave up 5 bases; unmatched junction bases: 9. This CDR3 contains 16 residues. Looked up from germline, CDR1 is SSHAT and CDR2 is FNYEAQ (reference sequence). The chain's CDR3 is CASSGGQGALAETQYF. DNA of the CDR3: TGTGCCAGCAGCGGGGGACAGGGGGCGTTGGCGGAGACCCAGTACTTC.

The chain has TRBV29-1 and TRBJ2-5; 9 bases match TRBD1. The CDR3 has 13 residues. The germline V gene encodes CDR1 SQVTM and CDR2 ANQGSEA. The DNA for the CDR3 is TGCAGGGCGGGACAGGGAATAGGGGAGACCCAGTACTTC. Encoded protein: CRAGQGIGETQYF.

The chain recombines TRBV7-3 with TRBJ2-5; 11 positions match TRBD2. CDR3 length: 16 residues. CDR1 SGHTA and CDR2 FQGTGA come from the germline V gene. Losses at the gene ends were 5 bases for V and 5 bases for J; bases not matched to a gene: 10. CDR3 sequence: CASSINSGGAVETQYF. Here the CDR3 DNA reads TGTGCCAGCAGCATAAATAGCGGGGGGGCAGTGGAGACCCAGTACTTC.

The V and J genes are TRBV18 and TRBJ2-7, with 9 bases identical to TRBD1. Trimming cost V 4 bases and J 4 bases; bases outside gene matches: 8. The germline CDR1 and CDR2 sequences are KGHSH and LQKENI. The CDR3 is 15 amino acids. The chain's CDR3 is CASSLPGQGKYEQYF. For the CDR3, the DNA is TGTGCCAGCTCACTCCCGGGACAGGGTAAATACGAGCAGTACTTC.

This clone is a singleton in its sample. J is TRBJ1-4 and V is TRBV2; 9 nucleotides match TRBD1. V shed 7 bases, J shed 7 bases, and the junction held 10 bases outside the gene matches. There are 15 residues in the CDR3. Germline V gene data show CDR1 as SNHLY and CDR2 as FYNNEI. CDR3 loop: CASTRGTGSGEKLFF. CDR3 DNA: TGTGCCAGCACCCGAGGGACAGGGTCGGGTGAAAAACTGTTTTTT.

This chain joins TRBV18 and TRBJ2-3, with 10 bases lining up with TRBD2. Germline V gene data show CDR1 as KGHSH and CDR2 as LQKENI. The CDR3 extends over 16 amino acids. V was clipped by 3 bases and J by 4 bases; unmatched bases: 7. CDR3: CASSPSSGGVSDTQYF. As DNA, the CDR3 is TGTGCCAGCTCACCCTCAAGCGGGGGGGTCTCAGATACGCAGTATTTT.

The rearrangement uses TRBV28 and TRBJ1-1, with 9 bases aligning to TRBD1. Germline CDR1 reads MDHEN; CDR2 reads SYDVKM. The length of the CDR3 is 15 residues. The junction had 7 bases not matched to a gene; V was cut back by 5 bases and J by 3 bases. In DNA form, the CDR3 reads TGTGCCAGCAGTCCCGTTGGGGACAGGGACACTGAAGCTTTCTTT. Translating gives CASSPVGDRDTEAFF.

The chain links TRBV10-3 to TRBJ2-2; 13 bases are a match to TRBD2. Per germline, CDR1 ENHRY and CDR2 SYGVKD. The V and J ends lost 10 bases and 1 base, in that order; junction bases with no gene match: 9. This CDR3 comprises 17 residues. CDR3 coding DNA: TGTGCCACAAGCCCCGGACTAGCGGGGGAGAACACCGGGGAGCTGTTTTTT. It is translated as CATSPGLAGENTGELFF.

This clone was counted only a few times. The chain couples TRBV4-1 to TRBJ1-4, with no clear D. V lost 1 base, J lost 5 bases, and 11 bases lay in between. This CDR3 region has 15 residues. The germline gives CDR1 MGHRA, CDR2 YSYEKL. DNA of the CDR3: TGCGCCAGCAGCCAAGGGGATCGGGAGAATGAAAAACTGTTTTTT. Translating it yields CASSQGDRENEKLFF.

The chain uses TRBV19 and TRBJ2-3; TRBD1 matches at 8 bases. CDR1 is LNHDA, CDR2 SQIVND, per germline (reference sequence). V shed 11 bases and J 5 bases; nucleotides not matched to a gene: 12. This CDR3 is built from 14 residues. The CDR3 is CASKPGQVVDTQYF. The CDR3 DNA reads TGTGCCTCAAAACCGGGACAGGTGGTAGATACGCAGTATTTT.

This clone has a handful of counts. This chain uses TRBV7-2 with TRBJ2-7; D is undetermined. This CDR3 is built from 12 residues. Deletions cut 5 bases from V and 0 bases from J, with 5 bases between. Germline assignment: CDR1 SGHTA and CDR2 FQGNSA. The CDR3 loop is CASSDSSYEQYF. For the CDR3, the DNA is TGTGCCAGCAGCGATAGCTCCTACGAGCAGTACTTC.

CDR3 protein: CASSTQGGGTEAFF. In DNA, the CDR3 is TGTGCCAGCAGTACACAGGGTGGAGGCACTGAAGCTTTCTTT. The genes are TRBV6-6 and TRBJ1-1; D possibly corresponds to TRBD1 (6 bases). The CDR3 is 14 amino acids. Per germline, CDR1 MNHNY and CDR2 SVGAGI (reference sequence). The V and J ends lost 5 bases and 4 bases respectively, with 14 bases between them.

The chain has TRBV29-1 and TRBJ1-2; D not resolved. The CDR3 spans 12 residues. V lost 7 bases, J lost 7 bases, and 16 bases lay in between. CDR1 SQVTM and CDR2 ANQGSEA come from the germline V gene. CDR3 coding DNA: TGCAGCGCCGGAGCCCCATACGGTGGCTACACCTTC. Protein product: CSAGAPYGGYTF.